These T cell receptor beta chains were read from a single sample in a study of control samples from healthy donors and cancer patients. TCRdb's copy holds only in-frame clones and misses some; the assay was immunoSEQ multiplex PCR. In the table there are about 410,000 clones, over 75% of which are singletons. Sequencing input: PBMCs. The origin of the receptors is a man in his forties with head and neck cancer. Each CDR3 is given with its conserved first and last residue. Fields, in order: J gene, CDR3 length, clone size, D gene, V gene, CDR3 DNA, CDR3 protein. D genes are given only for firm matches. Clone size appears in some rows only: once, few, many, or a class for an expanded clone.

TRBJ2-1	14	.	.	TRBV28	TGTGCCAGCAGTTTATCCCCCCGGCTGGGTGAGCAGTTCTTC	CASSLSPRLGEQFF
TRBJ1-1	13	.	.	TRBV7-8	TGTGCCAGCAGACTACAGGGCCGCACTGAAGCTTTCTTT	CASRLQGRTEAFF
TRBJ2-7	16	.	.	TRBV7-6	TGTGCCAGCAGCCCAGGTCCGGGACACCTTTTCCACGAGCAGTACTTC	CASSPGPGHLFHEQYF
TRBJ2-3	16	once	.	TRBV3-1/TRBV3-2	TGTGCCAGCAGCCAAGATCCCGATCCTAGCACAGATACGCAGTATTTT	CASSQDPDPSTDTQYF
TRBJ2-3	13	.	.	TRBV12-5	TGTGCTAGTGGAAATGTTGGGGTAGATACGCAGTATTTT	CASGNVGVDTQYF
TRBJ2-1	14	.	.	TRBV27	TGTGCCAGCAGTTCGACCTACACCGTCTATGAGCAGTTCTTC	CASSSTYTVYEQFF
TRBJ1-2	12	.	.	TRBV11-2	TGTGCCAGCAGCTCAAGTAGCTATGGCTACACCTTC	CASSSSSYGYTF
TRBJ2-2	15	.	.	TRBV12-5	TGTGCTAGTGGTTTGGGGACGGGGAGGACCGGGGAGCTGTTTTTT	CASGLGTGRTGELFF
TRBJ2-5	13	.	.	TRBV6-5	TGTGCCAGCAGTTACGGCAGCCAAGAGACCCAGTACTTC	CASSYGSQETQYF
TRBJ1-1	14	.	.	TRBV30	TGTGCCTGGAGTCGTGGGGGCACCGGCACTGAAGCTTTCTTT	CAWSRGGTGTEAFF
TRBJ2-5	16	.	.	TRBV4-1	TGCGCCAGCAGCCCTACGGACCGATTATACCAAGAGACCCAGTACTTC	CASSPTDRLYQETQYF
TRBJ1-1	14	.	.	TRBV5-5	TGTGCCAGCAGCCCCCCCCCGGGTGGGGCTGAAGCTTTCTTT	CASSPPPGGAEAFF
TRBJ2-3	14	.	.	TRBV29-1	TGCAGCGTTTCCGGGACACCTAGCACAGATACGCAGTATTTT	CSVSGTPSTDTQYF
TRBJ1-1	14	.	.	TRBV9	TGTGCCAGCAGCGTAGGGCCTGGAGACACTGAAGCTTTCTTT	CASSVGPGDTEAFF
TRBJ2-7	14	.	.	TRBV3-1/TRBV3-2	TGTGCCAGCAGCCAACAGCCTTACGACTACGAGCAGTACTTC	CASSQQPYDYEQYF
TRBJ2-7	13	.	.	TRBV5-6	TGTGCCAGCAGCCTTGGACAGAGCTACGAGCAGTACTTC	CASSLGQSYEQYF
TRBJ2-7	13	.	.	TRBV27	TGTGCCAGCAGTGACGGACAGAGCTACGAGCAGTACTTC	CASSDGQSYEQYF
TRBJ1-3	15	.	TRBD1	TRBV7-8	TGTGCCAGCAGCTTAGAGGACAGGGAGAGAAACACCATATATTTT	CASSLEDRERNTIYF
TRBJ1-5	14	.	TRBD1	TRBV18	TGTGCCAGCTCAGGGGGACAGGGCAATCAGCCCCAGCATTTT	CASSGGQGNQPQHF
TRBJ2-2	15	.	.	TRBV5-4	TGTGCCAGCAGCTCGTCGGGGAGTAGCACCGGGGAGCTGTTTTTT	CASSSSGSSTGELFF
TRBJ2-6	15	.	TRBD2	TRBV19	TGTGCCACCGGGGGGTGGGGCTCTGGGGCCAACGTCCTGACTTTC	CATGGWGSGANVLTF
TRBJ2-7	15	.	.	TRBV28	TGTGCCAGCAGTACTAGGACATCCGCCCCCTACGAGCAGTACTTC	CASSTRTSAPYEQYF
TRBJ2-3	16	.	TRBD2	TRBV30	TGTGCCTGGAGTCGCGGTAGCGGGAGAAACACAGATACGCAGTATTTT	CAWSRGSGRNTDTQYF
TRBJ2-1	13	.	.	TRBV4-2	TGTGCCAGCAGTCAATTAGTACAGGGCCCTGAGTTCTTC	CASSQLVQGPEFF
TRBJ2-5	14	once	.	TRBV25-1	TGTGCCAGCAGACCGGGTGAAGCCCAAGAGACCCAGTACTTC	CASRPGEAQETQYF
TRBJ2-7	14	.	.	TRBV5-1	TGCGCCAGCAGCTTGGGCGATTTGGGGAACGAGCAGTACTTC	CASSLGDLGNEQYF
TRBJ2-3	16	.	.	TRBV18	TGTGCCAGCTCACCAGCGGCCGGATCAAGAACAGATACGCAGTATTTT	CASSPAAGSRTDTQYF
TRBJ2-2	16	.	TRBD2	TRBV9	TGTGCCAGCAGCGTCCTAGCGGGGGGGCCCGGCGGGGAGCTGTTTTTT	CASSVLAGGPGGELFF
TRBJ2-1	11	.	.	TRBV30	TGTGCCTGGAGTGGCCGGGATGAGCAGTTCTTC	CAWSGRDEQFF
TRBJ2-7	15	.	TRBD1	TRBV7-6	TGTGCCAGCAGCTTAGAGGGGGCTAGAGCCTACGAGCAGTACTTC	CASSLEGARAYEQYF
TRBJ2-7	15	.	.	TRBV9	TGTGCCAGCAGCGTAGGGGATAGGCAACCCTACGAGCAGTACTTC	CASSVGDRQPYEQYF
TRBJ2-1	17	.	TRBD1	TRBV7-8	TGTGCCAGCACCAAGCACGGGTCGTCGGACAGGGTCAATGAGCAGTTCTTC	CASTKHGSSDRVNEQFF
TRBJ1-1	14	.	.	TRBV4-3	TGCGCCAGCAGCCAAGAAGGCCAGAACACTGAAGCTTTCTTT	CASSQEGQNTEAFF
TRBJ1-5	16	.	.	TRBV19	TGTGCCAGTACCCGGGGAGTTAATATGGGCAATCAGCCCCAGCATTTT	CASTRGVNMGNQPQHF
TRBJ2-7	17	.	.	TRBV5-1	TGCGCCAGCAGCCGAGGGGTTATCGGGGCTACCTCCTACGAGCAGTACTTC	CASSRGVIGATSYEQYF
TRBJ1-1	12	.	.	TRBV10-3	TGTGCCATCTCCGGGGATCTTACTGAAGCTTTCTTT	CAISGDLTEAFF
TRBJ1-2	11	.	.	TRBV2	TGTGCCAACCCTGACTATCATGGCTACACCTTC	CANPDYHGYTF
TRBJ2-6	17	.	TRBD2	TRBV4-3	TGCGCCAGCAGCCAAGATACTAGCGGGGGTGGGGCCAACGTCCTGACTTTC	CASSQDTSGGGANVLTF
TRBJ1-5	12	.	.	TRBV28	TGTGCCAGCCGGCAGGTCAATCAGCCCCAGCATTTT	CASRQVNQPQHF
TRBJ2-2	16	.	.	TRBV9	TGTGCCAGCAGCGTAGACGGGGGAGGTCTCACCGGGGAGCTGTTTTTT	CASSVDGGGLTGELFF